These 24 T cell receptor beta chains share one sample of origin, sequenced in a study of cytomegalovirus exposure and HLA in healthy donors. PCR primers comprised 60 Vbeta and 13 Jbeta primers. Using immunoSEQ multiplex PCR, the repertoire was profiled, and TCRdb retains in-frame clones only, with some absent. The sample lists fewer than 150,000 clones; approximately 83% were seen once. The sample comprised PBMCs. These receptors were obtained from a middle-aged man in good health and CMV-seropositive.

V gene TRBV19 combines with J gene TRBJ2-2, with TRBD1 as a possible D gene (6 bases). V was clipped by 3 bases and J by 5 bases, with 19 bases between them. Looked up from germline, CDR1 is LNHDA and CDR2 is SQIVND (reference sequence). The CDR3 loop spans 17 amino acids. The CDR3 DNA is TGTGCCAGTAGTATTGTCCAGGGGAGATTATTTACCGGGGAGCTGTTTTTT. It is translated as CASSIVQGRLFTGELFF.

This clone was seen a handful of times. The chain carries TRBV7-3 and TRBJ2-7, with 8 nucleotides matching TRBD2. V was pared by 0 bases and J by 5 bases, with 6 bases of the junction left unmatched. Germline CDR1 is SGHTA and CDR2 is FQGTGA. The CDR3 is made up of 15 amino acids. The CDR3 protein is CASSLTLAGRDEQYF. The CDR3 coding sequence is TGTGCCAGCAGCTTAACCTTAGCGGGGCGGGACGAGCAGTACTTC.

The genes are TRBV9 and TRBJ2-7; 12 nucleotides align to TRBD1. The CDR3 contains 18 residues. The junction had 11 bases not matched to a gene; V was cut back by 4 bases and J by 0 bases. Germline assignment: CDR1 SGDLS and CDR2 YYNGEE. CDR3 residues: CASSHTGTGGPHSYEQYF. Here the CDR3 DNA reads TGTGCCAGCAGCCATACCGGGACAGGGGGCCCTCACTCCTACGAGCAGTACTTC.

The chain employs TRBV9 and TRBJ2-2; 10 nucleotides align to TRBD2. The germline gives CDR1 SGDLS, CDR2 YYNGEE. J was trimmed by 4 bases and V by 0 bases; bases with no gene match: 6. The CDR3 covers 17 residues. CDR3 sequence: CASSVGLAGAITGELFF. The DNA of the CDR3 is TGTGCCAGCAGCGTAGGTCTAGCGGGGGCAATCACCGGGGAGCTGTTTTTT. The whole variable domain, filled in from reference TRBV9 and TRBJ2-2, reads DSGVTQTPKHLITATGQRVTLRCSPRSGDLSVYWYQQSLDQGLQFLIQYYNGEERAKGNILERFSAQQFPDLHSELNLSSLELGDSALYFCASSVGLAGAITGELFFGEGSRLTVL.

Notes on this clone: An end of the junction differs from the germline gene, which may be a read error. The rearrangement links TRBV7-7 to TRBJ2-3; D possibly corresponds to TRBD2 (6 bases). CDR1 is SSHAT, CDR2 FNYEAQ, per germline (reference sequence). There are 22 residues in the CDR3. Here the CDR3 DNA reads TGTGCTAGCAGCTTAGTTTTTTTTCGGCGGGATAACATTCCCCCCCCCACAGATACGCAGTATTTT. Translating gives CASSLVFFRRDNIPPPTDTQYF.

This clone was recorded only once. The chain couples TRBV7-2 to TRBJ1-1; D remains ambiguous. This CDR3 has 13 amino acids. The ends were cut back, 3 bases at V and 4 bases at J, with 9 bases in the middle. Germline CDR1 SGHTA, CDR2 FQGNSA. The CDR3 protein is CASSFSLSTEAFF. CDR3 DNA: TGTGCCAGCAGCTTTAGTTTGAGCACTGAAGCTTTCTTT.

The chain combines TRBV7-2 with TRBJ1-5, with a tentative D call TRBD1 (6 bases). This CDR3 has 13 residues. V lost 4 bases, J lost 7 bases, and 11 bases lay in between. Germline-derived CDR1 and CDR2 are SGHTA and FQGNSA. CDR3 coding DNA: TGTGCCAGCAGCTCCCAGGGGCGACAGCCCCAGCATTTT. Protein sequence: CASSSQGRQPQHF.

This sequence joins TRBV5-6 and TRBJ1-5, with 7 bases matching TRBD1. Germline assignment: CDR1 SGHDT and CDR2 YYEEEE. Germline trimming cut 3 bases from V and 0 bases from J; bases unmatched to any gene: 3. The CDR3 contains 15 residues. The CDR3 bases are TGTGCCAGCAGCTGGGGGACAGATAGCAATCAGCCCCAGCATTTT. This sequence encodes CASSWGTDSNQPQHF.

The V call is TRBV30, the J call TRBJ2-5, with 9 nucleotides matching TRBD2. Trimming took 2 bases from V and 1 from J; bases not matched to a gene: 2. The CDR3 extends over 14 amino acids. Per the germline V gene, CDR1 is GTSNPN and CDR2 is SVGIG (reference sequence). The CDR3 loop reads CAWSRGGAQETQYF. CDR3 sequence (DNA): TGTGCCTGGAGTCGCGGGGGGGCCCAAGAGACCCAGTACTTC.

The CDR3 here is CASSQGRQGKAFF. CDR3 nucleotide sequence: TGTGCCAGCAGCCAAGGGCGACAGGGGAAAGCTTTCTTT. The chain employs TRBV4-2 and TRBJ1-1; 8 bases are shared with TRBD1. CDR1 is LGHNA, CDR2 YNFKEQ, per germline. This CDR3 is built from 13 residues. Unmatched junction bases numbered 4, after V lost 1 base and J lost 9 bases.

This clone has only a few counts. V and J are TRBV5-6 and TRBJ2-7, with a possible D match to TRBD1 (5 bases). The CDR3 runs to 14 residues. CDR1 is SGHDT, CDR2 YYEEEE, per germline. Trimming left V 1 base short and J 2 bases short, with 10 bases between. CDR3 sequence: CASSLTGAPYEQYF. The CDR3 nucleotides read TGTGCCAGCAGCTTGACAGGTGCCCCCTACGAGCAGTACTTC.

CDR3 nucleotide sequence: TGTGCCTGGAGTGTAGGCGGGACGGTCACCGGGGAGCTGTTTTTT. Amino acid sequence: CAWSVGGTVTGELFF. The chain employs TRBV30 and TRBJ2-2, with D maybe TRBD2 (6 bases). Trimming cost V 0 bases and J 4 bases, with 12 bases left between them. The length of the CDR3 is 15 residues. Germline CDR1 and CDR2: GTSNPN and SVGIG (reference sequence).

This sequence joins TRBV5-6 and TRBJ2-7; a weak D match, TRBD1 (6 bases). With 4 bases removed from V and 2 bases from J, the gap between germline ends came to 13 bases. This CDR3 is 14 amino acids long. Germline CDR1 and CDR2: SGHDT and YYEEEE. The CDR3 reads CASSPRGLAYEQYF. For the CDR3, the DNA is TGTGCCAGCAGCCCAAGGGGGTTAGCCTACGAGCAGTACTTC.

The J gene is TRBJ1-2, the V gene TRBV13, with 10 bases lining up with TRBD1. The length of the CDR3 is 15 residues. Germline V CDR1 and CDR2: PRHDT, FYEKMQ (reference sequence). J was trimmed by 4 bases and V by 1 base; bases with no gene match: 3. CDR3 nucleotide sequence: TGTGCCAGCAGCTTAGCGGGACAGGGGCCCTATGGCTACACCTTC. It is translated as CASSLAGQGPYGYTF.

As for this clone: Other DNA sequences of this sample code for an identical CDR3. The V and J genes are TRBV7-3 and TRBJ2-7; D perhaps matches TRBD2 (7 bases). The ends were cut back, 6 bases at V and 3 bases at J, with 15 bases in the middle. The CDR3 sequence is 14 residues long. CDR1 SGHTA and CDR2 FQGTGA come from the germline V gene. The CDR3 nucleotides are TGTGCCAGCAGTCCAGGAGGGGGGGTCTACGAGCAGTACTTC. Residues: CASSPGGGVYEQYF.

The CDR3 DNA follows: TGTGCCATCAGTGAGTCGGACAGGGGGGGAGAAAAACTGTTTTTT. Translation gives CAISESDRGGEKLFF. The gene calls are TRBV10-3 and TRBJ1-4, with 10 positions matching TRBD1. After removal of 0 bases from V and 8 bases from J, the junction contained 3 bases not matched to a gene. The CDR3 has 15 residues. Germline-derived CDR1 and CDR2 are ENHRY and SYGVKD.

This chain links TRBV19 with TRBJ2-2; 9 bases are shared with TRBD1. Germline CDR1 is LNHDA and CDR2 is SQIVND (reference sequence). J gave up 5 bases and V 8 bases, and 15 bases lay outside the gene matches. There are 17 residues in the CDR3. CDR3 sequence (DNA): TGTGCCAGTCGGGACAGGGTGGAACGCGAGTGGACCGGGGAGCTGTTTTTT. Translation gives CASRDRVEREWTGELFF.

The chain recombines TRBV5-1 with TRBJ2-1; TRBD1 aligns across 7 bases. This CDR3 has 16 amino acids. The V segment lost 4 bases and the J segment 9 bases; nucleotides outside the gene matches: 16. From germline, CDR1 is SGHRS and CDR2 YFSETQ. CDR3 sequence (DNA): TGCGCCAGCAGCCCCTTCGGGCAGGGGGTACTTCTTGAGCAGTTCTTC. Translation: CASSPFGQGVLLEQFF.

This rearrangement joins TRBV15 to TRBJ1-2; 8 bases fit TRBD1. From germline, CDR1 is LNHNV and CDR2 YYDKDF (reference sequence). CDR3 length: 18 residues. The J segment lost 4 bases and the V segment lost 0 bases, leaving 13 bases of the junction unmatched. CDR3 loop: CATSRDQRSGQGSYGYTF. The DNA for the CDR3 is TGTGCCACCAGCAGAGATCAGCGTAGTGGACAGGGTAGCTATGGCTACACCTTC. The full variable domain, rest sourced from reference TRBV15 and TRBJ1-2, is DAMVIQNPRYQVTQFGKPVTLSCSQTLNHNVMYWYQQKSSQAPKLLFHYYDKDFNNEADTPDNFQSRRPNTSFCFLDIRSPGLGDTAMYLCATSRDQRSGQGSYGYTFGSGTRLTVV.

V gene TRBV5-6 combines with J gene TRBJ2-3; 10 bases line up with TRBD1. This CDR3 has 14 amino acids. CDR1 and CDR2 (germline): SGHDT, YYEEEE. Losses at the gene ends were 4 bases for V and 5 bases for J; bases not matched to a gene: 4. DNA for the CDR3: TGTGCCAGCAGCCAAGGACAGGGGGGAGATACGCAGTATTTT. Protein product: CASSQGQGGDTQYF.

The J gene is TRBJ2-7, the V gene TRBV6-6; D remains ambiguous. Trimming removed 6 bases at V and 0 bases at J, with 6 bases between. The germline gives CDR1 MNHNY, CDR2 SVGAGI (reference sequence). The CDR3 length is 12 residues. CDR3 bases: TGTGCCAGCAGCCGGAGCTCCTACGAGCAGTACTTC. Translation: CASSRSSYEQYF.

The chain is built from TRBV18 and TRBJ2-5; the match to TRBD1 covers 11 bases. CDR3 length equals 15 residues. Germline assignment: CDR1 KGHSH and CDR2 LQKENI. V shed 4 bases, J shed 5 bases, and the junction held 6 bases outside the gene matches. In DNA, the CDR3 is TGTGCCAGCTCACTGGACAGGGGGCGCGTGGAGACCCAGTACTTC. Its translation: CASSLDRGRVETQYF. The full variable domain, with the rest looked up from reference TRBV18 and TRBJ2-5, is NAGVMQNPRHLVRRRGQEARLRCSPMKGHSHVYWYRQLPEEGLKFMVYLQKENIIDESGMPKERFSAEFPKEGPSILRIQQVVRGDSAAYFCASSLDRGRVETQYFGPGTRLLVL.

This clone was seen a few times. This chain uses TRBV4-2 with TRBJ2-3, with a tentative D call TRBD2 (7 bases). From germline, CDR1 is LGHNA and CDR2 YNFKEQ. The length of the CDR3 is 18 residues. V was shortened by 0 bases and J by 2 bases, with 18 bases between the two germline ends. CDR3 loop: CASSQERAGAGYTDTQYF. DNA for the CDR3: TGTGCCAGCAGCCAAGAACGGGCGGGGGCGGGTTACACAGATACGCAGTATTTT.

This clone was seen only a few times. This chain uses TRBV7-2 with TRBJ1-5; D may be TRBD1 (6 bases). The CDR3 loop spans 13 amino acids. Germline V lookup: CDR1 SGHTA, CDR2 FQGNSA. Trimming cost V 2 bases and J 4 bases, with 6 bases left between them. CDR3 DNA: TGTGCCAGCAGCTTACAGGGGAATCAGCCCCAGCATTTT. Translation gives CASSLQGNQPQHF.